Reported below is one T cell receptor beta chain. The clone's antigen remains unknown. To prepare the library, the immunoSEQ multiplex PCR assay was applied. For the multiplex PCR, a mixture combining 60 forward primers for TCR Vbeta segments and 13 reverse primers for TCR Jbeta segments was used. Amplification of the CDR3 region of rearranged TCR beta genes was performed with a multiplex PCR assay on genomic DNA. The amplified TCR beta libraries were sequenced on the Illumina HiSeq System as 87-base-pair reads. The authors' analysis ran thus. A later analysis counted some 74 million unique TCR beta chains across the approximately 700 repertoires, and some 11 million of these chains were shared by at least two donors. Raw reads were error-corrected and collapsed into unique sequences with a nearest-neighbor algorithm that merged closely related sequences to remove PCR and sequencing errors. Alignment of CDR3 sequences to IMGT reference sequences was used to assign V, D and J gene segments. For a sequence to be retained, a match of at least six nucleotides was required to both a V gene segment and a J gene segment. Rearrangements were called productive when the CDR3 lacked stop codons and stayed in frame with V and J; all others were non-productive. CDR3 was defined according to IMGT convention as the region running from the second conserved V-encoded cysteine to the conserved J-encoded phenylalanine. In an earlier analysis of approximately 590 of the donors, sequences lacking an unambiguous match to a single V gene segment were excluded. In an earlier analysis of 587 of the donors, V segments were called functional above 56.7% productive rearrangements and were called segregating when the between-donor standard deviation exceeded 5%. A statistical classification framework was developed to diagnose cytomegalovirus status using the catalog of TCR beta chain sequences. V and J gene assignment, in a later analysis, came from comparing TCR nucleotide sequences with IMGT/GENE-DB human TR gene sequences. In a later analysis, CDR3 sequences and most-parsimonious VDJ recombination scenarios were assigned using the TCRdist pipeline. In a later analysis, each TCR beta chain was defined by its CDR3 amino acid sequence together with its V-gene family, and reads without a unique V-gene family were excluded. As a way to deal with suspected cross-contamination and a sequencing artifact, a later analysis dropped roughly 620 nucleotide sequences that were highly shared and had low generation probability. For each public chain, a later analysis derived a clonal expansion index from normalized ranks of inferred template counts within each repertoire. In a later analysis, generation probabilities were computed using a VDJ recombination model fitted to out-of-frame rearrangements, and the results were checked against IGoR. Hypergeometric tests were used in a later analysis to score TCR-TCR, TCR-HLA and TCR-CMV co-occurrence, with a repertoire-size bias correction applied to the TCR pairs. In a later analysis, false discovery rates were estimated by permuting HLA or CMV assignments 20 times. In a later analysis, co-occurring TCRs were grouped using DBSCAN, and TCRdist sequence similarity was added for clustering within HLA-allele-positive subsets. For co-occurrence clustering, repertoires with fewer than 30,000 or more than 120,000 public chains were excluded, along with 5 or 6 repertoires with anomalous nucleotide sharing. TCRdb re-hosts the immuneACCESS table, in-frame sequences only. Its copies lack some clones; in the studies checked, an unresolved V gene accounts for under half of them, and the cause for the rest is not known. V, J and clone size reflect that table, while D and trimming were determined from the DNA. The table of this sample itemizes some 75,000 clones. The ten biggest clones cover around 5% of the sample.

The cohort consisted of some 670 healthy bone marrow donors. At the time of sampling, every cohort member was nominally healthy, though immune exposures that went unrecorded were likely present. The donor was CMV seronegative and belonged to the group of 350 to 400 seronegative cohort members. A peripheral blood sample was collected from each donor, and TCR beta sequencing was performed on peripheral blood mononuclear cells. Genomic DNA was extracted from the blood cell samples with the Qiagen DNeasy Blood Extraction Kit. This record comes from a study of cytomegalovirus exposure and HLA in healthy donors (TCRdb year 2017). With respect to the entire study: An earlier analysis of 587 of the donors reported roughly 300 Gb of sequence data and roughly 120 million unique TCR beta sequences obtained from some 200 million T cells. An early release covering approximately 600 HLA-typed donors comprised approximately 290 gigabases of sequencing data and tens of millions of unique TCR sequences. An earlier analysis of 587 of the donors applied high-throughput TCR beta sequencing to assess whether each TCR beta V gene segment acted as functional or pseudogenic. HLA typing covered class I and class II loci at four-digit resolution. The study aimed to test whether signatures of past pathogen exposure could be identified by cataloging public T cell receptors. The number of donors typed differed by locus, with 629-630 for A, B, C, DRB1 and DQB1, more than 500 for DQA1, 600 to 610 for DPA1, and around 460 for DPB1. The study profiled the T cell repertoires of about 640 subjects by immunosequencing and related them to cytomegalovirus serostatus. On average, roughly 240,000 unique TCR beta nucleotide sequences were sequenced per donor among a few hundred genotyped donors of the cohort, with 15% to 20% of those sequences being non-productive. In a later analysis, previously published TCR beta repertoires from several hundred donors were re-analyzed and high-resolution HLA genotyping was added so that TCR occurrence patterns could be studied. Roughly five DR-DQ haplotypes were handled as single units for association and clustering, since linkage in the cohort was strong. A separate validation cohort of about 110 different subjects was used in addition to the approximately 700-subject first cohort. Among the roughly 430 genotyped donors, around 81% belonged to the genetic ancestry cluster associated with self-reported Caucasian donors. To predict cytomegalovirus infection status, the study combined high-throughput TCR immunosequencing, statistical association of individual TCRs with disease status, and machine learning. Every repertoire in the discovery cohort had been generated on one and the same sequencing platform. The later analysis used no new phenotypic data to find candidate immune exposures, relying instead on TCR beta sequences and their occurrence across donors. A later genetic analysis used genome-wide SNP genotypes for 398 of the 666 donors, treating that subset as a discovery cohort. Donor age, sex, ethnicity and CMV serostatus were compiled alongside the repertoire data.

Study-wide findings and limitations: Assigning TCR associations to individual alleles was difficult when HLA alleles, especially DR and DQ, strongly co-occurred. A later analysis found that most CMV-associated TCR beta chains appeared HLA-restricted, with HLA associations seemingly driven largely by CMV exposure. The presence/absence analyses assumed that sequencing depth was roughly uniform across donors, and that assumption may not be true. In a later analysis, TCR association rates were found to vary across HLA loci, with the most associated TCRs seen for DRB1 alleles and the fewest for HLA-C alleles. A further reported finding was that TCR beta sequences accurately predicted the HLA-A and HLA-B alleles for most subjects in the first cohort. CMV serostatus was the only immune exposure information available for the cohort. The 87-base-pair reads could not distinguish some IMGT-functional V segments, including TRBV6-2 and TRBV6-3, so those segments were excluded. According to the authors, the approach could potentially be generalized to other disease states and immunological phenotypes. A later analysis reported that several top co-occurrence clusters appeared linked to parvovirus B19, influenza, CMV and Epstein-Barr virus. Because HLA typing was unavailable for some donors at each locus, only the typed subset was used in association tests. The study listed 164 TCR beta chains as associated with cytomegalovirus. Correlated functional status among segregating V segments might reflect linkage disequilibrium, but an unknown experimental factor could not be ruled out. In vitro tests confirmed that a few of the cytomegalovirus-associated TCR beta chains recognize cytomegalovirus antigens. In an earlier analysis of roughly 560 of the donors, most TCR beta V segments were observed in productive rearrangements about 87% or about 30% of the time, broadly matching IMGT annotations. Cytomegalovirus status was reported to be diagnosed by the classifier with high specificity and sensitivity in both the original and validation cohorts. The earlier analysis of nearly 600 of the donors excluded over 15 rarely observed V segments, including chromosome 9 orphons, because counts were too low. According to a later genetic analysis, donors in an Asian-associated ancestry cluster had fewer N-insertions in productive TCRs than the roughly 700-donor mean. In a later analysis, 16,951 TCR beta sequences were associated with specific HLA alleles at a false discovery rate of 0.05. While some public TCRs were present in many individuals, most TCR sequences turned up only very rarely across donors. This cohort had only TCR beta chains sequenced, and the lack of alpha or paired-chain data limited which features could be detected. A cluster of highly shared sequence variants was judged likely to be a technical artifact of the sequencing pipeline. An association between a missense DCLRE1C variant and V-gene and J-gene trimming of TCR beta chains was found in a later genetic analysis and replicated in an independent cohort. A later analysis found that HLA-associated TCR beta chains were more clonally expanded and had lower generation probabilities than equally common non-associated chains.

Via the germline V gene, CDR1 is SGHTA and CDR2 FQGNSA. V is cut by 2 bases and J by 9 bases, and the space between the germline ends is 17 bases. The CDR3 starts with the cysteine, ends with the phenylalanine, and has 16 residues. Only CDR3 DNA is held: 48 bases, read in frame from base 1. Input material: PBMCs. The receptor comes from a man aged 35 to 55 in good health and CMV-seronegative. The chain uses TRBV7-2 and TRBJ1-6, with no reliable assignment of the D segment. CDR3 sequence: CASSLRETVLGSPLHF. The bases read TGTGCCAGCAGCTTAAGGGAGACCGTTTTGGGTTCACCCCTCCACTTT.